The rows below give T cell receptor beta chains drawn from one sample of a study of neurological immune-mediated disorders. A single record per CDR3 protein comes from TCRdb applying MiXCR to the 5' RACE reads. Among around 15,000 distinct CDR3 sequences, around 15% were seen once, and the ten largest hold approximately 13%. The sample consisted of PBMCs. These TCRs come from a man aged 60 to 69 with HTLV-1-associated myelopathy (HAM/TSP). The CDR3 runs from the conserved cysteine through the conserved F or W. The D gene is left open where the match is weak. Size is stated for part of the rows, as once, few or many counts, or as a class when the clone is expanded.

TRBD1	TRBV19	many	TRBJ2-7	CASSRGQTYEQYF	TGTGCCAGTAGTAGGGGACAGACCTACGAGCAGTACTTC
-	TRBV5-6	few	TRBJ1-6	CASSWTGTNNSPLHF	TGTGCCAGCAGCTGGACGGGGACAAATAATTCACCCCTCCACTTT
-	TRBV14	many	TRBJ1-1	CASSMVGGHTEAFF	TGTGCCAGCAGCATGGTCGGGGGCCACACTGAAGCTTTCTTT
TRBD2	TRBV7-6	many	TRBJ2-2	CASGLAGATGELFF	TGTGCCAGCGGCCTAGCGGGGGCCACCGGGGAGCTGTTTTTT
TRBD1	TRBV20-1	-	TRBJ2-3	CSTIRDRGQGDTQYF	TGCAGTACTATCCGAGACAGGGGGCAGGGAGATACACAGTATTTT
TRBD1	TRBV7-2	many	TRBJ1-4	CASRTTGAGNEKLFF	TGTGCCAGCAGGACCACAGGGGCCGGCAATGAAAAACTGTTTTTT
-	TRBV29-1	many	TRBJ1-5	CSARDNHNQPQHF	TGCAGTGCCCGGGACAACCACAATCAGCCCCAGCATTTT
-	TRBV7-2	many	TRBJ2-1	CASSLYGGWGEQFF	TGTGCCAGCAGCTTATACGGGGGCTGGGGTGAGCAGTTCTTC
TRBD1	TRBV20-1	many	TRBJ1-5	CSAARGRTGGGQPQHF	TGCAGTGCGGCCCGGGGACGGACAGGGGGAGGTCAGCCCCAGCATTTT
TRBD1	TRBV7-8	-	TRBJ2-1	CASSSAGGSYNEQFF	TGTGCCAGCAGCTCGGCAGGGGGCTCATACAATGAGCAGTTCTTC
-	TRBV20-1	many	TRBJ2-3	CSAGPEGADTQYF	TGCAGTGCCGGGCCCGAGGGCGCAGATACGCAGTATTTT
TRBD2	TRBV10-3	many	TRBJ2-1	CAISYPTGTSGGVKFF	TGTGCCATCAGTTACCCAACCGGGACTAGCGGGGGAGTTAAGTTCTTC
-	TRBV2	many	TRBJ1-5	CASKGGQGKPFSNQPQHF	TGTGCCAGCAAGGGGGGGCAGGGGAAACCTTTCAGCAATCAGCCCCAGCATTTT
-	TRBV5-1	many	TRBJ2-2	CASSRRDIKTGELFF	TGCGCCAGCAGCCGCCGGGACATAAAAACCGGGGAGCTGTTTTTT
-	TRBV9	many	TRBJ2-1	CASSLNPGTGVLDNEQFF	TGTGCCAGCAGCCTAAACCCCGGGACGGGGGTCCTAGACAATGAGCAGTTCTTC
TRBD1	TRBV10-3	many	TRBJ1-2	CAIRPGTGNGYTF	TGTGCCATCAGACCCGGGACAGGGAATGGCTACACCTTC
-	TRBV12-3/TRBV12-4	many	TRBJ1-5	CASSLLGVEQPQHF	TGTGCCAGCAGTTTACTGGGGGTGGAGCAGCCCCAGCATTTT
-	TRBV3-1	many	TRBJ2-7	CASSSQVGSSYEQYF	TGTGCCAGCAGCTCCCAGGTTGGGAGCTCCTACGAGCAGTACTTC
TRBD2	TRBV5-1	many	TRBJ2-1	CASSPGLDDNEQFF	TGCGCCAGCAGCCCCGGACTAGACGACAATGAGCAGTTCTTC
TRBD2	TRBV11-2	many	TRBJ2-1	CASSSGTSGGPLLFF	TGTGCCAGCAGCTCAGGGACTAGCGGGGGCCCCCTTCTCTTCTTC
-	TRBV7-6	once	TRBJ2-7	CASSSYIWDDRYF	TGTGCCAGCAGCTCCTACATTTGGGACGATCGGTACTTC
TRBD1	TRBV12-3/TRBV12-4	many	TRBJ2-4	CASSFLPGQGGDIQYF	TGTGCCAGCAGTTTCCTCCCGGGACAGGGTGGGGACATTCAGTACTTC
-	TRBV10-3	many	TRBJ2-7	CAIRGLSAYEQYF	TGTGCCATCAGGGGACTTAGCGCCTACGAGCAGTACTTC
TRBD1	TRBV12-3/TRBV12-4	-	TRBJ1-1	CVSSIRGQNTAAFF	TGTGTCAGCAGTATCAGGGGACAGAACACTGCAGCTTTCTTT
TRBD2	TRBV20-1	many	TRBJ2-7	CSARIIGTSPYEQYF	TGCAGTGCTAGAATAATCGGGACTAGCCCCTACGAGCAGTACTTC
TRBD2	TRBV20-1	many	TRBJ2-3	CSAKSGGGGDTQYF	TGCAGTGCCAAGAGCGGGGGGGGTGGAGATACGCAGTATTTT
TRBD2	TRBV5-1	many	TRBJ2-1	CASSGLAGGYEQFF	TGCGCCAGCAGCGGGCTAGCGGGGGGATATGAGCAGTTCTTC
-	TRBV29-1	many	TRBJ1-6	CSVEESPNSPLHF	TGCAGCGTTGAGGAGAGCCCCAATTCACCCCTCCACTTT
-	TRBV24-1	many	TRBJ2-3	CATSGGGWGDTQYF	TGTGCCACCAGTGGAGGGGGATGGGGAGATACGCAGTATTTT
TRBD1	TRBV6-6	-	TRBJ1-5	CAIRGQGAWDNQPQHF	TGTGCCATTAGGGGACAGGGGGCATGGGACAATCAGCCCCAGCATTTT
TRBD2	TRBV4-1	many	TRBJ2-5	CASSQGNGGYQETQYF	TGCGCCAGCAGCCAAGGGAACGGGGGGTACCAAGAGACCCAGTACTTC
TRBD1	TRBV5-1	many	TRBJ1-1	CASSGKGQGTEAFF	TGCGCCAGCAGCGGGAAGGGACAGGGCACTGAAGCTTTCTTT
-	TRBV7-2	medium-sized	TRBJ1-1	CASSPRLSEAFF	TGTGCCAGCAGCCCCCGTCTCTCTGAAGCTTTCTTT
TRBD2	TRBV7-6	many	TRBJ2-1	CASSLMGSGVDNEQFF	TGTGCCAGCAGCTTGATGGGCAGCGGGGTTGACAATGAGCAGTTCTTC
-	TRBV27	many	TRBJ1-1	CASSFDRLGRNAEAFF	TGTGCCAGCAGTTTCGATAGATTGGGGAGGAACGCTGAAGCTTTCTTT
-	TRBV27	many	TRBJ1-1	CASALSLANTEAFF	TGTGCCAGCGCCCTTAGTTTGGCGAACACTGAAGCTTTCTTT
TRBD1	TRBV5-1	-	TRBJ2-7	CSSSADRVRYEQYF	TGCTCCAGTAGCGCGGACAGGGTAAGGTACGAGCAGTACTTC
-	TRBV3-1	many	TRBJ2-3	CASSHPLGGGGTDTQYF	TGTGCCAGCAGCCATCCCCTTGGGGGGGGCGGAACAGATACGCAGTATTTT
TRBD1	TRBV9	many	TRBJ1-1	CASSVGTGPNTEAFF	TGTGCCAGCAGCGTAGGGACAGGGCCGAACACTGAAGCTTTCTTT
-	TRBV7-2	-	TRBJ1-1	CASSFAGETVAFF	TGTGCCAGCAGCTTCGCGGGTGAAACTGTAGCTTTCTTT
TRBD2	TRBV4-2	many	TRBJ2-1	CASSQEGAGGREQFF	TGTGCCAGCAGCCAAGAGGGGGCGGGGGGGCGTGAGCAGTTCTTC
TRBD1	TRBV5-5	many	TRBJ1-4	CASTPGTGKKLFF	TGTGCCAGCACTCCCGGGACAGGGAAAAAACTGTTTTTT
TRBD1	TRBV7-3	-	TRBJ2-2	CASSASRGHGTGELFF	TGTGCCAGCAGCGCCTCGAGGGGGCACGGCACCGGGGAGCTGTTTTTT
TRBD1	TRBV5-1	many	TRBJ1-6	CASSGQGSSYNSPLHF	TGCGCCAGCAGTGGACAGGGGAGCTCCTATAATTCACCCCTCCACTTT
-	TRBV4-2	once	TRBJ2-7	CASSQDVTGLDYEQYF	TGTGCCAGCAGCCAAGATGTGACGGGCTTGGACTACGAGCAGTACTTC
-	TRBV7-9	-	TRBJ2-7	CASSPDRTYEQYF	TGTGCCAGCAGCCCGGACAGAACCTACGAGCAGTACTTC
-	TRBV7-2	-	TRBJ1-2	CASSLTYRRSRGYTF	TGTGCCAGCAGCTTAACTTACAGGCGATCGCGTGGCTACACCTTC
-	TRBV20-1	many	TRBJ2-1	CSARDWIGTGHNEQFF	TGCAGTGCTAGAGATTGGATAGGGACGGGACACAATGAGCAGTTCTTC